This T cell receptor (beta chain) is from a study of cytomegalovirus exposure and HLA in healthy donors (dated by TCRdb to the late 2010s). Regarding the study in general: An earlier analysis of 587 of the donors reported 250 to 350 Gb of sequence data and 117 million unique TCR beta sequences obtained from 180 million or so T cells. An early release that covered several hundred HLA-typed donors contained approximately 300 gigabases of sequencing data and tens of millions of unique TCR sequences. Of the 350 to 450 genotyped donors, 81% were placed in the genetic ancestry cluster associated with self-reported Caucasian donors. The aim of the study was to test whether cataloging public T cell receptors could identify signatures of past pathogen exposure. The study used immunosequencing to profile the T cell repertoires of around 600 subjects and linked those repertoires to cytomegalovirus serostatus. In addition to the first cohort of roughly 670 subjects, a separate validation cohort of over 90 different subjects was used. To predict cytomegalovirus infection status, the study brought together high-throughput TCR immunosequencing, statistical association of individual TCRs with disease status, and machine learning. A later analysis re-analyzed previously published TCR beta repertoires from 650 to 800 donors and added high-resolution HLA genotyping to study TCR occurrence patterns. Rather than using new phenotypic data, the later analysis identified candidate immune exposures from TCR beta sequences and from how often those sequences occurred across donors. To decide whether each TCR beta V gene segment behaved as functional or pseudogenic, an earlier analysis of some 540 of the donors relied on high-throughput TCR beta sequencing. Donor age, sex, ethnicity and CMV serostatus were collected together with the repertoire data. Genome-wide SNP genotypes for about 65% of the 666 donors were used in a later genetic analysis, which treated that subset as a discovery cohort. Every repertoire in the discovery cohort had been generated on one and the same sequencing platform. Both class I and class II loci were covered by HLA typing, at four-digit resolution. Typing coverage varied by locus: roughly 620-640 donors for A, B, C, DRB1 and DQB1; around 560 for DQA1; approximately 570 for DPA1; approximately 470 for DPB1. Roughly 5 DR-DQ haplotypes were handled as single units for association and clustering, since linkage in the cohort was strong. Across some 400 genotyped donors of the cohort, an average of about 240,000 unique TCR beta nucleotide sequences per donor were sequenced, and roughly a sixth of those sequences were non-productive.

V lost 7 bases and J lost 7 bases, and the count of bases not matched to a germline gene is 8. The CDR3 covers 14 residues, taking in both the cysteine and the phenylalanine. Left in the record is the CDR3 DNA by itself, 42 bases read in frame from the first base. Looking up the germline V gene yields CDR1 SGHRS and CDR2 YFSETQ. The cohort was made up of 666 healthy bone marrow donors. Cohort members were all nominally healthy when sampled, although unrecorded immune exposures were likely present. The donor was CMV seronegative and belonged to the group of more than 300 seronegative cohort members. Every donor gave a peripheral blood sample, and the peripheral blood mononuclear cells from that sample were used for TCR beta sequencing. Genomic DNA was extracted from the blood cell samples with the Qiagen DNeasy Blood Extraction Kit. Overall results and qualifications from the work: Some 15 rarely observed V segments, including chromosome 9 orphons, were excluded from the earlier analysis of almost 600 of the donors because counts were too low. In a later analysis, HLA-associated TCR beta chains showed more clonal expansion and lower generation probabilities than non-associated chains that were equally common. Most TCR sequences were observed very rarely across donors, whereas some public TCRs were present in many individuals. According to a later genetic analysis, donors in an Asian-associated ancestry cluster had fewer N-insertions in productive TCRs than the roughly 700-donor mean. Cytomegalovirus status was reported to be diagnosed by the classifier with high specificity and sensitivity in both the original and validation cohorts. CMV serostatus was the only immune exposure information available for the cohort. A later genetic analysis associated a missense DCLRE1C variant with V-gene and J-gene trimming of TCR beta chains, and an independent cohort replicated the association. In a later analysis, TCR association rates were found to vary across HLA loci, with the most associated TCRs seen for DRB1 alleles and the fewest for HLA-C alleles. Strong co-occurrence of HLA alleles, especially DR and DQ, made assigning TCR associations to individual alleles difficult. This cohort had only TCR beta chains sequenced, and the lack of alpha or paired-chain data limited which features could be detected. In a later analysis, most CMV-associated TCR beta chains were found to appear HLA-restricted, with HLA associations seemingly driven largely by CMV exposure. Because some donors lacked HLA typing at each locus, the association tests relied only on the typed subset. In the study, 150 to 200 TCR beta chains were listed as associated with cytomegalovirus. In an earlier analysis of several hundred of the donors, most TCR beta V segments were observed in productive rearrangements about 90% or about 30% of the time, broadly matching IMGT annotations. Linkage disequilibrium might explain the correlated functional status among segregating V segments, but an unknown experimental factor could not be ruled out. According to the authors, the approach could potentially be generalized to other disease states and immunological phenotypes. In a later analysis, several top co-occurrence clusters were reported to appear linked to parvovirus B19, influenza, CMV and Epstein-Barr virus. Some IMGT-functional V segments, including TRBV6-2 and TRBV6-3, could not be distinguished by the 87-base-pair reads and were therefore excluded. Roughly uniform sequencing depth across donors was assumed in presence/absence analyses, although this assumption may not hold. A cluster of highly shared sequence variants was judged likely to be a technical artifact of the sequencing pipeline. A few of the identified cytomegalovirus-associated TCR beta chains were confirmed in vitro to be specific for cytomegalovirus antigens. A later analysis associated roughly 17,000 TCR beta sequences with specific HLA alleles at a false discovery rate of 0.05. A further reported finding was that TCR beta sequences accurately predicted the HLA-A and HLA-B alleles for most subjects in the first cohort.

The library came from the immunoSEQ multiplex PCR assay. A mixture of 60 forward primers for TCR Vbeta segments and 13 reverse primers for TCR Jbeta segments was used in the multiplex PCR. The CDR3 region of rearranged TCR beta genes was amplified from genomic DNA with a multiplex PCR assay. The amplified TCR beta libraries were sequenced on the Illumina HiSeq System as 87-base-pair reads. Turning to the authors' computational methods: A later analysis tallied around 87 million unique TCR beta chains across the 666 repertoires, and some 10 million of those chains were shared by two or more donors. Raw reads were error-corrected and collapsed into unique sequences with a nearest-neighbor algorithm that merged closely related sequences to remove PCR and sequencing errors. CDR3 sequences were aligned to IMGT reference sequences to assign V, D and J gene segments. For a sequence to be retained, a match of at least six nucleotides to both a V gene segment and a J gene segment was required. A rearrangement counted as productive if the CDR3 had no stop codons and remained in frame with V and J, and every other rearrangement counted as non-productive. CDR3 was defined according to IMGT convention as the region running from the second conserved V-encoded cysteine to the conserved J-encoded phenylalanine. The earlier analysis of about 640 of the donors excluded any sequence lacking an unambiguous match to a single V gene segment. In an earlier analysis of approximately 560 of the donors, a V segment was called functional when productive rearrangements were above 56.7%, and segregating when the standard deviation between donors exceeded 5%. A statistical classification framework was built for diagnosing cytomegalovirus status from the catalog of TCR beta chain sequences. In a later analysis, V and J genes were assigned by comparing TCR nucleotide sequences against IMGT/GENE-DB human TR gene sequences. In a later analysis, CDR3 sequences and most-parsimonious VDJ recombination scenarios were assigned using the TCRdist pipeline. In a later analysis, every TCR beta chain was defined by the combination of its CDR3 amino acid sequence and its V-gene family, and reads without a unique V-gene family were dropped. As a way to deal with suspected cross-contamination and a sequencing artifact, a later analysis dropped 450 to 700 nucleotide sequences that were highly shared and had low generation probability. For each public chain, a later analysis derived a clonal expansion index from normalized ranks of inferred template counts within each repertoire. In a later analysis, generation probabilities were computed using a VDJ recombination model fitted to out-of-frame rearrangements, and the results were checked against IGoR. A later analysis scored TCR-TCR, TCR-HLA and TCR-CMV co-occurrence with hypergeometric tests, applying a repertoire-size bias correction to TCR pairs. In a later analysis, false discovery rates were estimated by permuting HLA or CMV assignments 20 times. In a later analysis, co-occurring TCRs were grouped using DBSCAN, and TCRdist sequence similarity was added for clustering within HLA-allele-positive subsets. Repertoires with fewer than 30,000 or more than 120,000 public chains were left out of co-occurrence clustering, as were about 5 repertoires with anomalous nucleotide sharing. TCRdb re-hosts the immuneACCESS table, in-frame sequences only. Its copies lack some clones; in the studies checked, an unresolved V gene accounts for under half of them, and the cause for the rest is not known. The V and J calls and clone size were taken over from that table, and D and trimming were inferred from the DNA. The table kept for this sample lists some 72,000 clones. Approximately 4.6% of the sample goes to the ten largest clones.

A remark on this clone: What antigen it recognizes has not been identified.

The source is a young man in good health and CMV-seronegative. The chain is assembled from TRBV5-1 and TRBJ1-4; TRBD1 aligns with 9 central bases. Sequencing was done on a sample of PBMCs. The CDR3 region reads CASGPDRGSEKLFF. The DNA sequence reads TGCGCCAGCGGCCCGGACAGGGGAAGTGAAAAACTGTTTTTT.